This TCR beta chain is drawn from a study of long-term antiretroviral therapy in people with HIV. Germline V gene data show CDR1 as SGHAT and CDR2 as FQNNGV. The CDR3 totals 12 residues. Trimming removed 6 bases at V and 4 bases at J, with 9 bases between. The authors ran the immunoSEQ assay, v3.0, at survey level. Produced via immunoSEQ multiplex PCR; TCRdb's table is partial and in-frame only. Of 20,000 to 30,000 clones in the sample, around 80% are singletons; the top ten hold roughly 5.6%. This clonotype was sampled from a young man with HIV. The rearrangement joins TRBV11-2 to TRBJ2-5, with D perhaps assigned TRBD1 or TRBD2 (6 bases each). The sequencing here drew on unsorted PBMCs, taken 3 years after starting antiretroviral therapy. The CDR3 sequence: CASRGGGETQYF. The CDR3 nucleotides read TGTGCCAGCAGGGGGGGCGGAGAGACCCAGTACTTC.